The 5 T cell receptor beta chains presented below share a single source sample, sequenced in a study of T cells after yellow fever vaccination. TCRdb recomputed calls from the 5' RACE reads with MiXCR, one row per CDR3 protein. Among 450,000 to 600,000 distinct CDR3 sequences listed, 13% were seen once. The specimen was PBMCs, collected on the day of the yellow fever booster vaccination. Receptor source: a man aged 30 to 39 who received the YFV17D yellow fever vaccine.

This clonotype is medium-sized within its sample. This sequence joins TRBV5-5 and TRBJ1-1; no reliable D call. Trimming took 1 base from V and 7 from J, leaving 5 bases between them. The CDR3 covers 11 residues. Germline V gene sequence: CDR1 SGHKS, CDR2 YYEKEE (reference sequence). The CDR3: CASSLPGEAFF. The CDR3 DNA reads TGTGCCAGCAGCTTGCCGGGTGAAGCTTTCTTT.

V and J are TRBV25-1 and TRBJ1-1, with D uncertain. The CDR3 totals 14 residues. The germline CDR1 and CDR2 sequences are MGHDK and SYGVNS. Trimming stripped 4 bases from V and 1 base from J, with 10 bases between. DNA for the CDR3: TGTGCCAGCAGTGCATCAACGGGGAACACTGAAGCTTTCTTT. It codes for CASSASTGNTEAFF.

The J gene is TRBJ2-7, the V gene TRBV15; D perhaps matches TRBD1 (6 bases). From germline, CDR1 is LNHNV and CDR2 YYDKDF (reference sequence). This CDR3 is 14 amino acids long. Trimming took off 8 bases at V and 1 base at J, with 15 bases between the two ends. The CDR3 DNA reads TGTGCCACCCAACGGACAGAGAGTTCCTACGAGCAGTACTTC. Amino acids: CATQRTESSYEQYF.

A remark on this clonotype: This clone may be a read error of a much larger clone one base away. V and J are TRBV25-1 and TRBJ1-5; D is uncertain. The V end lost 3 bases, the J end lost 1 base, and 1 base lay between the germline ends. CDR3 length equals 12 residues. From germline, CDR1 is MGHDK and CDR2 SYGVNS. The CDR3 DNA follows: TGTGCCAGCAGTGAGAGCAATCAGCCCCAGCATTTT. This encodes CASSESNQPQHF.

Here the CDR3 reads CASRPSSGRSYEQFF. In nucleotides, the CDR3 is TGTGCCAGCAGACCGTCTAGCGGGAGGAGCTATGAGCAGTTCTTC. V and J are TRBV12-3 or TRBV12-4 and TRBJ2-1; TRBD2 agrees at 11 bases. The trim removed 6 bases at V and 8 bases at J, leaving 9 bases unmatched. This CDR3 is 15 amino acids long.